The present entry profiles one TCR beta chain with its context. V was clipped by 6 bases and J by 3 bases, with 14 bases between them. The CDR3 spans 15 residues. Germline CDR1 is LGHNT and CDR2 is FRNRAP. This sample was included in a study of cytomegalovirus exposure and HLA in healthy donors. TCRdb's table, derived via immunoSEQ multiplex PCR, lists solely in-frame clones and lacks some. Of over 110,000 clones listed, about nine tenths are singletons. The specimen sequenced was PBMCs. This TCR was recovered from a man aged 18 to 29 in good health and CMV-seronegative. J is TRBJ2-2 and V is TRBV12-5, with D unclear. The CDR3: CASGPPSGYTGELFF. CDR3 nucleotide sequence: TGTGCTAGTGGGCCCCCATCGGGTTACACCGGGGAGCTGTTTTTT.